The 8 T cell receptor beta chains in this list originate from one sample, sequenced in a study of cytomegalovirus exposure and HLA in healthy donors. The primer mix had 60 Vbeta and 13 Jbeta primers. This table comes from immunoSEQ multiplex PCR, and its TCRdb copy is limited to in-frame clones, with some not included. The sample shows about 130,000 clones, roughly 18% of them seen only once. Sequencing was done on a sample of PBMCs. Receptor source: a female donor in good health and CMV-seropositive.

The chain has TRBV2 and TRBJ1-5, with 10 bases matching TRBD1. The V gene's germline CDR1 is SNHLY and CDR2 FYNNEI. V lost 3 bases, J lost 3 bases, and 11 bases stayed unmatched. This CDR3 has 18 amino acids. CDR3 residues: CASSDAVRTGGYNQPQHF. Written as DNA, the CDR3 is TGTGCCAGCAGTGATGCGGTGAGGACAGGGGGTTACAATCAGCCCCAGCATTTT.

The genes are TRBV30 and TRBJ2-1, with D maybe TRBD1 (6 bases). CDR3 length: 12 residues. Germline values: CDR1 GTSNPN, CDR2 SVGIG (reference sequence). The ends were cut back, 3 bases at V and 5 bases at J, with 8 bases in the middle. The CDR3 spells CAWSDRNNEQFF. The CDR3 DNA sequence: TGTGCCTGGAGCGACAGGAACAATGAGCAGTTCTTC.

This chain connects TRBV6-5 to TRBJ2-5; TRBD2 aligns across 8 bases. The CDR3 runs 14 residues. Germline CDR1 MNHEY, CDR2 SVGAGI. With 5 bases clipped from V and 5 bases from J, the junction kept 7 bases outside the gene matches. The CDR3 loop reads CASSPAGAGETQYF. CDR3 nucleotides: TGTGCCAGCAGTCCAGCGGGGGCCGGGGAGACCCAGTACTTC.

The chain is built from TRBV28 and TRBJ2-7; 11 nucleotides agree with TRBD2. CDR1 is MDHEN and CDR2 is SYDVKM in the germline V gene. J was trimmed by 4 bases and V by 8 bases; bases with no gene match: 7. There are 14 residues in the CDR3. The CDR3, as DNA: TGTGCCAGCCACCCGGGACTAGCGGCATACGAGCAGTACTTC. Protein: CASHPGLAAYEQYF.

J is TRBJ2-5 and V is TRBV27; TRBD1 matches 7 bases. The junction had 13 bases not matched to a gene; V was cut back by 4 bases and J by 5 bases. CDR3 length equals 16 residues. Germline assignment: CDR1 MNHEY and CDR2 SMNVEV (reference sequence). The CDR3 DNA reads TGTGCCAGCAGTTCCTTGACAGGGAAATTTGAGGAGACCCAGTACTTC. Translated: CASSSLTGKFEETQYF.

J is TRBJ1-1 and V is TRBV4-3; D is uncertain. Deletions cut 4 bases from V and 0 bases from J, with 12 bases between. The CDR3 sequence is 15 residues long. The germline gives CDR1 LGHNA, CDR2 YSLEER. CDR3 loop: CASSRSILMNTEAFF. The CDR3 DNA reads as TGCGCCAGCAGCCGATCGATACTCATGAACACTGAAGCTTTCTTT.

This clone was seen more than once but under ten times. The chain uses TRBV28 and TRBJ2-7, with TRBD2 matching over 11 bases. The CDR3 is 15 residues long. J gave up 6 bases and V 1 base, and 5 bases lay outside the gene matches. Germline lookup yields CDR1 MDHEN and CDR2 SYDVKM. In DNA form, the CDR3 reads TGTGCCAGCAGTTTATTAGCGGGAGGGCGGTTCGAGCAGTACTTC. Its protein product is CASSLLAGGRFEQYF.

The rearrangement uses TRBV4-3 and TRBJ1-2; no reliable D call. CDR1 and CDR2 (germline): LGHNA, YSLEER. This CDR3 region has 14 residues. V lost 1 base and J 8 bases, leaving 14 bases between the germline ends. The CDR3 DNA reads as TGCGCCAGCAGCCAAGCTATCACGAACCTCGGCTACACCTTC. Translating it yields CASSQAITNLGYTF.